This T cell receptor beta chain emerged from a study of blood T cells in healthy people across ages. Germline loops: CDR1 ENHRY, CDR2 SYGVKD. This CDR3 has 13 amino acids. V shed 9 bases, J shed 0 bases, and the junction held 5 bases outside the gene matches. This clonotype has only a few counts. Healthy Caucasians from Russia aged roughly 6 to 100 served as donors. A sample-barcoded 5' primer and a J-beta primer mix were used in a second PCR of roughly 6 to 12 cycles. Researchers report that a template-switch adaptor with 12 random nucleotides tagged each cDNA molecule. CDR3-containing paired-end reads numbering at least 2.5 million came from each sample. TCRdb fed the 5' RACE reads into MiXCR, producing one record per CDR3 protein. The table includes some 1.5 million distinct CDR3 sequences, roughly 27% detected once.

This clonotype originated in a woman between 25 and 40 years old in good health. The sample comprised blood. The rearrangement uses TRBV10-3 and TRBJ2-7; TRBD1 agrees at 7 bases. DNA of the CDR3: TGTGCCATTGGGACAGAAGTCTCCTACGAGCAGTACTTC. The encoded protein is CAIGTEVSYEQYF.